The source of this TCR beta chain is a study of shared T cell receptors in the human thymus. TCRdb's copy holds only in-frame clones and misses some; the assay was immunoSEQ multiplex PCR. The sample lists about 730,000 clones, approximately 85% seen once, with about 0.011% in the top ten. Germline CDR1 ENHRY, CDR2 SYGVKD. The V segment lost 9 bases and the J segment 5 bases; nucleotides outside the gene matches: 12. This CDR3 is built from 14 residues. In addition, the sample was reused for a study of human thymus T cells. This second report adds: There appeared to be biased usage of V and J genes in thymic and blood repertoires. In unrelated individuals, thymic repertoires overlapped highly, according to related research.

The chain uses TRBV10-3 and TRBJ2-7; 8 bases fit TRBD1. This clonotype was sampled from a girl less than two years old with a congenital heart defect. The sequencing input was thymocytes. The CDR3 nucleotides read TGTGCCATGCCCGTGGGCAGGGGGCGAAACGAGCAGTACTTC. It is translated as CAMPVGRGRNEQYF.